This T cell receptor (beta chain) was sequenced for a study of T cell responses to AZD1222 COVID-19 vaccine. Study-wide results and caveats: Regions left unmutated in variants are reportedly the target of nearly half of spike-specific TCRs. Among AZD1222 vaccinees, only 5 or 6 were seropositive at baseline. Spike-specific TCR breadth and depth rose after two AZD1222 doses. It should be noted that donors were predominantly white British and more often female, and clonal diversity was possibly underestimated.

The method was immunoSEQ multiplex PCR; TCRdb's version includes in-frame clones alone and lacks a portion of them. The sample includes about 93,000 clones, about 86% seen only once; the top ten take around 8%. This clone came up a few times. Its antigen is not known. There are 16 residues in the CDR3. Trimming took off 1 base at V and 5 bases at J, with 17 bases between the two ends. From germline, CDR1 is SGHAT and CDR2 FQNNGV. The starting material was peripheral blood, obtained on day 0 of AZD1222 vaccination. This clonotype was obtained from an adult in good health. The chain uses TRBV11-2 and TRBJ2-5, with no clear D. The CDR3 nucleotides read TGTGCCAGCAGCTTAGTCGCCGGGTCCGGAGAGGAGACCCAGTACTTC. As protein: CASSLVAGSGEETQYF. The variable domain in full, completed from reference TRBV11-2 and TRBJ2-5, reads EAGVAQSPRYKIIEKRQSVAFWCNPISGHATLYWYQQILGQGPKLLIQFQNNGVVDDSQLPKDRFSAERLKGVDSTLKIQPAKLEDSAVYLCASSLVAGSGEETQYFGPGTRLLVL.